This T cell receptor (beta chain) was profiled in a study of blood T cells in healthy people across ages. V was shortened by 3 bases and J by 2 bases, with 10 bases between the two germline ends. Germline CDR1 reads DFQATT; CDR2 reads SNEGSKA (reference sequence). The CDR3 runs to 13 residues. Isolation yielded PBMCs, at least 7 million per sample, in every case. For the second PCR, which ran for roughly 7 to 11 cycles, a sample-barcoded 5' primer and a J-beta primer mix were used. Every individual sample yielded 3 million or more paired-end reads (each containing CDR3). MiXCR, applied by TCRdb to the 5' RACE reads, yields one record per CDR3 protein. In the table there are about 1,000,000 distinct CDR3 sequences, 40% to 45% of which are singletons. In regard to this clonotype: The antigen remains undetermined.

Study outcomes and limitations: Long-lived and aged donors differed, with more naive CD4+ cells and higher diversity in the long-lived.

This chain connects TRBV20-1 to TRBJ1-2, with D possibly matching TRBD1 (6 bases). The source of this sequence is a woman aged 55-69 years in good health. The material sequenced was blood. For the CDR3, the DNA is TGCAGTGCTAGTCAGGGGTTCAACTATGGCTACACCTTC. It codes for CSASQGFNYGYTF.